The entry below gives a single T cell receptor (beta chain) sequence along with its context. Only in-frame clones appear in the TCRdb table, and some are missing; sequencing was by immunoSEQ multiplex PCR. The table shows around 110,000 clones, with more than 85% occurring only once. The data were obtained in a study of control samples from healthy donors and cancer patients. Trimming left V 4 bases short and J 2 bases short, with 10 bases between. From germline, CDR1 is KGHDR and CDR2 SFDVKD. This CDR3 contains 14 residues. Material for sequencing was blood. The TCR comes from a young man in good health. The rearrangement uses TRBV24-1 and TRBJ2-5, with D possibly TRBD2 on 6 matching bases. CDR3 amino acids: CATSDHGTQETQYF. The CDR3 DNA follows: TGTGCCACCAGTGACCACGGGACTCAAGAGACCCAGTACTTC.